This TCR beta chain appears in the sequencing data of a study of T cell changes during pregnancy in multiple sclerosis. A single count supports this clone. Trimming at V came to 7 bases and at J to 5 bases, leaving 6 bases not matched to a gene. The CDR3 contains 13 residues. CDR1 and CDR2 (germline): LNHNV, YYDKDF (reference sequence). The assay was immunoSEQ multiplex PCR, and TCRdb's table has in-frame clones only and misses some. The sample lists about 70,000 clones; 90% to 95% were seen once. The sequence derives from a female donor with multiple sclerosis, enrolled in a pregnancy study. The chain couples TRBV15 to TRBJ2-5; 8 bases are shared with TRBD1. The sample was peripheral blood, taken after pregnancy. The CDR3 protein is CATKRQGWETQYF. The CDR3, as DNA: TGTGCCACCAAAAGACAGGGGTGGGAGACCCAGTACTTC.